This is a list of T cell receptor beta chains from one sample in a study of T cell responses to AZD1222 COVID-19 vaccine. The protocol was immunoSEQ multiplex PCR, while the TCRdb copy is restricted to in-frame clones and leaves out a portion. This sample has about 130,000 clones; approximately 88% occur once, and the top ten carry about 1.4%. Source: peripheral blood, taken on day 0 of AZD1222 vaccination. Source of these receptors: an adult in good health. CDR3s include the opening cysteine and the closing phenylalanine or tryptophan. D genes are given only for firm matches. Clone sizes are given selectively: once, few, many, or a class where the clone is expanded.

size: -
V: TRBV2
J: TRBJ1-2
D: -
CDR3: CASSYPPRQNSNYGYTF
DNA: TGTGCCAGCAGTTACCCTCCGAGACAGAATTCTAACTATGGCTACACCTTC

size: -
V: TRBV4-3
J: TRBJ2-1
D: TRBD2
CDR3: CASSQDGKGVAGVHEQFF
DNA: TGCGCCAGCAGCCAAGATGGGAAAGGGGTAGCGGGAGTCCATGAGCAGTTCTTC

size: -
V: TRBV6-6
J: TRBJ2-7
D: TRBD1
CDR3: CASSYRDSRSSYEQYF
DNA: TGTGCCAGCAGTTACCGGGACAGCAGGAGCTCCTACGAGCAGTACTTC

size: -
V: TRBV9
J: TRBJ2-2
D: TRBD1
CDR3: CASSKGTGGYTGELFF
DNA: TGTGCCAGCAGCAAAGGGACAGGGGGCTATACCGGGGAGCTGTTTTTT

size: -
V: TRBV19
J: TRBJ1-2
D: -
CDR3: CASSNGQGIDGYTF
DNA: TGTGCCAGTAGTAACGGGCAGGGGATCGACGGCTACACCTTC

size: -
V: TRBV4-3
J: TRBJ2-7
D: -
CDR3: CASSFTDSRSYEQYF
DNA: TGCGCCAGCAGCTTTACGGACAGCCGCTCCTACGAGCAGTACTTC

size: -
V: TRBV5-4
J: TRBJ2-7
D: TRBD2
CDR3: CAIGPSGRAYEQYF
DNA: TGTGCCATCGGGCCTAGCGGGAGGGCCTACGAGCAGTACTTC

size: once
V: TRBV5-8
J: TRBJ1-4
D: -
CDR3: CASSLEGPSNEKLFF
DNA: TGTGCCAGCAGCTTGGAAGGGCCCTCTAATGAAAAACTGTTTTTT

size: -
V: TRBV7-2
J: TRBJ2-7
D: -
CDR3: CASSSGIAVGEQYF
DNA: TGTGCCAGCAGCTCCGGTATCGCCGTAGGGGAGCAGTACTTC

size: -
V: TRBV5-1
J: TRBJ2-7
D: -
CDR3: CASSLDWPYEQYF
DNA: TGCGCCAGCAGCTTAGACTGGCCCTACGAGCAGTACTTC

size: -
V: TRBV28
J: TRBJ1-5
D: -
CDR3: CASSLRANNQPQHF
DNA: TGTGCCAGCAGTTTACGGGCGAACAATCAGCCCCAGCATTTT

size: -
V: TRBV19
J: TRBJ1-2
D: TRBD1
CDR3: CASSHDRGIIYSFYGYTF
DNA: TGTGCCAGTAGCCACGACAGGGGTATCATCTACTCGTTCTATGGCTACACCTTC

size: -
V: TRBV5-5
J: TRBJ2-4
D: TRBD1
CDR3: CASSGRGTGVAKNIQYF
DNA: TGTGCCAGCAGCGGCCGGGGGACAGGGGTAGCCAAAAACATTCAGTACTTC

size: -
V: TRBV10-2
J: TRBJ1-1
D: TRBD1
CDR3: CASSDRGLGEAFF
DNA: TGCGCCAGCAGTGACAGGGGGCTTGGTGAAGCTTTCTTT

size: -
V: TRBV10-3
J: TRBJ1-1
D: TRBD1
CDR3: CAISETGQENTEAFF
DNA: TGTGCCATCAGTGAGACGGGACAGGAGAACACTGAAGCTTTCTTT

size: -
V: TRBV27
J: TRBJ2-7
D: TRBD1
CDR3: CASSSESTGGTYEQYF
DNA: TGTGCCAGCAGCTCCGAAAGTACAGGGGGGACCTACGAGCAGTACTTC

size: once
V: TRBV5-1
J: TRBJ1-1
D: TRBD1
CDR3: CASSSQGARPEAFF
DNA: TGCGCCAGCAGCTCTCAGGGGGCGCGGCCTGAAGCTTTCTTT

size: -
V: TRBV3-1/TRBV3-2
J: TRBJ1-2
D: TRBD1
CDR3: CASSQDSQGYWSYGYTF
DNA: TGTGCCAGCAGCCAAGATTCACAGGGGTATTGGTCCTATGGCTACACCTTC

size: -
V: TRBV28
J: TRBJ1-2
D: TRBD1
CDR3: CASSQGVKSYGYTF
DNA: TGTGCCAGCAGTCAGGGGGTGAAATCCTATGGCTACACCTTC

size: -
V: TRBV19
J: TRBJ1-3
D: TRBD1
CDR3: CASSIDRGPGNTIYF
DNA: TGTGCCAGTAGTATCGACAGGGGGCCCGGGAACACCATATATTTT

size: -
V: TRBV29-1
J: TRBJ1-2
D: -
CDR3: CSVHRVPLSGYTF
DNA: TGCAGCGTGCACAGGGTTCCTTTGTCTGGCTACACCTTC

size: -
V: TRBV7-8
J: TRBJ2-7
D: TRBD2
CDR3: CASSLTTSVNYEQYF
DNA: TGTGCCAGCAGCTTAACGACTAGCGTTAACTACGAGCAGTACTTC

size: -
V: TRBV19
J: TRBJ2-4
D: -
CDR3: CASSDNPAIQYF
DNA: TGTGCCAGTAGTGACAACCCAGCCATTCAGTACTTC

size: -
V: TRBV6-2/TRBV6-3
J: TRBJ2-7
D: TRBD2
CDR3: CASSPRGTSGRTKQYF
DNA: TGTGCCAGCAGTCCCCGGGGAACTAGCGGGAGGACAAAGCAGTACTTC

size: -
V: TRBV28
J: TRBJ2-7
D: -
CDR3: CASSSTPRGEQYF
DNA: TGTGCCAGCAGCTCAACTCCCAGGGGCGAGCAGTACTTC

size: -
V: TRBV5-1
J: TRBJ1-5
D: -
CDR3: CASSLDSNQPQHF
DNA: TGCGCCAGCAGCCTGGACAGCAATCAGCCCCAGCATTTT

size: -
V: TRBV10-3
J: TRBJ2-3
D: TRBD2
CDR3: CAISEGGGSGTDTQYF
DNA: TGTGCCATCAGTGAGGGCGGCGGGAGCGGCACAGATACGCAGTATTTT

size: -
V: TRBV19
J: TRBJ2-7
D: TRBD1
CDR3: CASSMPPQQGYYEQYF
DNA: TGTGCCAGTAGTATGCCCCCTCAACAGGGGTACTACGAGCAGTACTTC

size: -
V: TRBV2
J: TRBJ1-2
D: -
CDR3: CASHPRAGDYGYTF
DNA: TGTGCCAGCCACCCAAGGGCAGGGGACTATGGCTACACCTTC

size: once
V: TRBV9
J: TRBJ2-7
D: -
CDR3: CASSVAGGSAYEQYF
DNA: TGTGCCAGCAGCGTAGCTGGAGGATCGGCCTACGAGCAGTACTTC

size: -
V: TRBV5-1
J: TRBJ1-2
D: TRBD1
CDR3: CASSSRTGQGLYGYTF
DNA: TGCGCCAGCAGCTCCCGAACTGGACAGGGACTATATGGCTACACCTTC

size: -
V: TRBV6-2/TRBV6-3
J: TRBJ2-6
D: TRBD1
CDR3: CASSPYGTGTSGANVLTF
DNA: TGTGCCAGCAGCCCCTATGGGACAGGGACCTCTGGGGCCAACGTCCTGACTTTC